What follows are 20 T cell receptor beta chains derived from one specimen sequenced in a study of blood T cells in healthy people across ages. The use of a sample-barcoded 5' primer and a J-beta primer mix characterized a second PCR of roughly 6 to 11 cycles. TCRdb fed the 5' RACE reads into MiXCR, producing one record per CDR3 protein. This sample has about 1.5 million distinct CDR3 sequences; around 40% occur once, and the top ten carry about 3.8%. Sample: blood. These receptors came from a young woman in good health.

The CDR3 DNA is TGTGCCAGCAGCGAGCCGGGACAGGGGACTCAAGAGACCCAGTACTTC. This gives the protein CASSEPGQGTQETQYF. V usage is TRBV9 and J usage is TRBJ2-5; 10 bases align to TRBD1. This CDR3 is 16 amino acids long. Trimming removed 3 bases from V and 2 bases from J; junction bases left unmatched: 7. Germline V gene sequence: CDR1 SGDLS, CDR2 YYNGEE.

The V gene is TRBV11-2, the J gene TRBJ2-1; D may be TRBD1 or TRBD2 (5 bases each). CDR3 length equals 13 residues. The ends were cut back, 3 bases at V and 7 bases at J, with 10 bases in the middle. From germline, CDR1 is SGHAT and CDR2 FQNNGV. The CDR3: CASSLSEGNEQFF. CDR3 nucleotide sequence: TGTGCCAGCAGCTTGAGCGAGGGGAATGAGCAGTTCTTC.

This chain connects TRBV21-1 to TRBJ2-1; the tabulated D call, TRBD1, remains unverified against the DNA. TRBV21-1 is labeled a pseudogene. The CDR3 is 17 amino acids. Written as DNA, the CDR3 is TGTGCCAGCCACGTCTTAGGGACAGATTTGACTTACAATGAGCAGTTCTTC. Translating it yields CASHVLGTDLTYNEQFF.

The chain employs TRBV6-5 and TRBJ2-7; the D gene could be TRBD1 or TRBD2 (7 bases each). Looked up from germline, CDR1 is MNHEY and CDR2 is SVGAGI. Trimming removed 3 bases from V and 1 base from J, with 13 bases in between. The CDR3 contains 15 residues. The CDR3 coding sequence is TGTGCCAGCAGTTATTCCAGGGGGGGATCCTACGAGCAGTACTTC. It is translated as CASSYSRGGSYEQYF.

This sequence joins TRBV29-1 and TRBJ2-1; D uncertain. The CDR3 is 13 residues long. V was pared by 8 bases and J by 3 bases, with 14 bases between. The germline gives CDR1 SQVTM, CDR2 ANQGSEA. CDR3 sequence reads: CSLKLLDYNEQFF. For the CDR3, the DNA is TGCAGCTTGAAGCTCTTGGACTACAATGAGCAGTTCTTC.

The CDR3 here is CASSFPAGPSYEQYF. DNA of the CDR3: TGTGCCAGCAGTTTTCCTGCAGGGCCTTCCTACGAGCAGTACTTC. The chain links TRBV28 to TRBJ2-7, with D possibly being TRBD1 (5 bases). V lost 3 bases and J lost 1, with 13 bases in between. The CDR3 totals 15 residues. The V gene's germline CDR1 is MDHEN and CDR2 SYDVKM. Full variable domain (missing parts from reference TRBV28 and TRBJ2-7): DVKVTQSSRYLVKRTGEKVFLECVQDMDHENMFWYRQDPGLGLRLIYFSYDVKMKEKGDIPEGYSVSREKKERFSLILESASTNQTSMYLCASSFPAGPSYEQYFGPGTRLTVT.

This clonotype appeared a few times. The chain carries TRBV20-1 and TRBJ1-1; 8 positions agree with TRBD1. Trimming cost V 4 bases and J 4 bases; bases outside gene matches: 11. The germline V gene encodes CDR1 DFQATT and CDR2 SNEGSKA (reference sequence). This CDR3 region has 15 residues. CDR3 sequence: CSATPQKQGVTEAFF. CDR3 sequence (DNA): TGCAGTGCTACCCCCCAAAAACAGGGGGTCACTGAAGCTTTCTTT.

This clonotype has just one count. Compared with germline, one end of the junction differs, possibly owing to a read error. V usage is TRBV18 and J usage is TRBJ2-7, with 9 bases matching TRBD1. From germline, CDR1 is KGHSH and CDR2 LQKENI. CDR3 length: 15 residues. CDR3 nucleotides: TGTGCCAGCTCACCGAAGGGGACAGGGTCCTACGAGAAGTACTTC. Residues: CASSPKGTGSYEKYF.

The chain has TRBV6-1 and TRBJ1-2, with 7 bases aligning to TRBD1. This CDR3 is built from 17 residues. The germline CDR1 and CDR2 sequences are MNHNS and SASEGT. Unmatched junction bases numbered 11, after V lost 4 bases and J lost 0 bases. The CDR3 DNA follows: TGTGCCAGCAGTGCCGCCGGGACAGACTTTACTAACTATGGCTACACCTTC. This gives the protein CASSAAGTDFTNYGYTF.

This clonotype appeared many times. The V and J genes are TRBV29-1 and TRBJ2-5; D is uncertain. Germline CDR1 SQVTM, CDR2 ANQGSEA. The CDR3 consists of 13 residues. The V end was cut by 4 bases, the J end by 0 bases, with 9 bases between. The chain's CDR3 is CSVAKGNQETQYF. The CDR3 nucleotides read TGCAGCGTTGCTAAGGGAAACCAAGAGACCCAGTACTTC.

This clonotype was seen a handful of times. This sequence joins TRBV5-6 and TRBJ2-1; 11 bases map to TRBD2. Germline assignment: CDR1 SGHDT and CDR2 YYEEEE. Losses at the gene ends were 0 bases for V and 3 bases for J; bases not matched to a gene: 2. The CDR3 loop spans 16 amino acids. Here the CDR3 DNA reads TGTGCCAGCAGCTTGGAGGGACTAGCGGTCTACAATGAGCAGTTCTTC. Translating it yields CASSLEGLAVYNEQFF.

J is TRBJ2-3 and V is TRBV9, with 9 bases lining up with TRBD2. The V segment lost 4 bases and the J segment 3 bases; nucleotides outside the gene matches: 9. The CDR3 length is 16 residues. Per the germline V gene, CDR1 is SGDLS and CDR2 is YYNGEE. The CDR3 spells CASSPEVGLATDTQYF. The CDR3 DNA reads as TGTGCCAGCAGCCCAGAGGTCGGACTAGCGACAGATACGCAGTATTTT. The full variable domain, its missing parts supplied by reference TRBV9 and TRBJ2-3, is DSGVTQTPKHLITATGQRVTLRCSPRSGDLSVYWYQQSLDQGLQFLIQYYNGEERAKGNILERFSAQQFPDLHSELNLSSLELGDSALYFCASSPEVGLATDTQYFGPGTRLTVL.

V gene TRBV5-6 combines with J gene TRBJ2-5, with D perhaps given as TRBD1 or TRBD2 (5 bases each). Per the germline V gene, CDR1 is SGHDT and CDR2 is YYEEEE. The V gene lost 1 base and the J gene lost 11 bases, with 12 bases spanning the gap. CDR3 size: 12 residues. CDR3 sequence: CASSLYGTKQYF. CDR3 DNA sequence: TGTGCCAGCAGCTTGTATGGGACGAAGCAGTACTTC.

The J gene is TRBJ2-5, the V gene TRBV7-8; perhaps D is TRBD1 or TRBD2 (5 bases each). The J call may be incorrect, as the DNA end agrees better with TRBJ2-7. Germline-derived CDR1 and CDR2 are SGHVS and FQNEAQ. The CDR3 runs to 12 residues. CDR3 amino acids: CASTPGASEQYF. CDR3 DNA: TGTGCCAGCACTCCCGGGGCGAGCGAGCAGTACTTC.

The rearrangement uses TRBV12-3 or TRBV12-4 and TRBJ1-2; D remains unclear. The CDR3 is 14 amino acids. Between the trimmed V and J ends, which lost 3 bases and 3 bases, there was a span of 11 bases. The CDR3 DNA reads TGTGCCAGCAGTTTTATTGGCTGGTACTATGGCTACACCTTC. Its protein is CASSFIGWYYGYTF.

This clonotype was observed many times. The V gene is TRBV12-3 or TRBV12-4, the J gene TRBJ2-2; 7 bases line up with TRBD1. The CDR3 is 15 residues long. Losses at the gene ends were 6 bases for V and 1 base for J; bases not matched to a gene: 5. The CDR3 nucleotides read TGTGCCAGCAGCCTGCGACAGGGGAACACCGGGGAGCTGTTTTTT. This encodes CASSLRQGNTGELFF.

This clonotype showed up just a few times. The chain employs TRBV6-1 and TRBJ2-5, with D hard to call. Trimming pared 7 bases from V and 3 bases from J, leaving 6 bases between. The CDR3 loop spans 11 amino acids. CDR1 and CDR2 from the germline V gene are MNHNS and SASEGT. The CDR3 here is CASNPEETQYF. Written as DNA, the CDR3 is TGTGCCAGCAACCCGGAAGAGACCCAGTACTTC.

This sequence joins TRBV5-1 and TRBJ1-5; D is unresolved. The CDR3 is 15 residues long. The germline gives CDR1 SGHRS, CDR2 YFSETQ. V lost 0 bases and J lost 1, with 8 bases in between. The CDR3 DNA follows: TGCGCCAGCAGCTTGGGAGGGATCAGCAATCAGCCCCAGCATTTT. Protein: CASSLGGISNQPQHF.

This clonotype was seen at least ten times. The chain joins TRBV6-5 to TRBJ2-7; D may be TRBD1 or TRBD2 (6 bases each). Germline V gene data show CDR1 as MNHEY and CDR2 as SVGAGI. Trimming removed 5 bases from V and 7 bases from J, with 9 bases in between. The CDR3 is made up of 11 amino acids. Here the CDR3 DNA reads TGTGCCAGCAGTGGAGGGGGGGAGCAGTACTTC. Translated, it gives CASSGGGEQYF.

The chain carries TRBV5-1 and TRBJ1-2; a possible D gene is TRBD1 (5 bases). Trimming took off 0 bases at V and 4 bases at J, with 16 bases between the two ends. There are 16 residues in the CDR3. Germline values: CDR1 SGHRS, CDR2 YFSETQ. The CDR3, as DNA: TGCGCCAGCAGCTTGGCATTGGAGATGGGGGGCTATGGCTACACCTTC. As protein: CASSLALEMGGYGYTF. Looking up the rest from reference TRBV5-1 and TRBJ1-2 gives the full variable domain: KAGVTQTPRYLIKTRGQQVTLSCSPISGHRSVSWYQQTPGQGLQFLFEYFSETQRNKGNFPGRFSGRQFSNSRSEMNVSTLELGDSALYLCASSLALEMGGYGYTFGSGTRLTVV.